The T cell receptor beta chain under discussion was sequenced for a study of identical twins. The CDR3 length is 12 residues. The V gene lost 4 bases and the J gene lost 12 bases, with 14 bases spanning the gap. Germline CDR1 is SGHDT and CDR2 is YYEEEE. TCRdb used MiXCR to reprocess the 5' RACE reads, holding one entry per CDR3 protein. The sample includes approximately 230,000 distinct CDR3 sequences, 6% to 7% of them seen just once. These data also formed part of another study, on T cells expressing NK-cell markers.

The specimen sequenced was CD8+ T cells sorted from blood. The sequence derives from a woman aged 18-29 years in good health. V and J are TRBV5-6 and TRBJ2-1, with D maybe TRBD2 (7 bases). The CDR3: CASSLGGARQFF. The DNA for the CDR3 is TGTGCCAGCAGCCTAGGGGGGGCGCGGCAGTTCTTC.